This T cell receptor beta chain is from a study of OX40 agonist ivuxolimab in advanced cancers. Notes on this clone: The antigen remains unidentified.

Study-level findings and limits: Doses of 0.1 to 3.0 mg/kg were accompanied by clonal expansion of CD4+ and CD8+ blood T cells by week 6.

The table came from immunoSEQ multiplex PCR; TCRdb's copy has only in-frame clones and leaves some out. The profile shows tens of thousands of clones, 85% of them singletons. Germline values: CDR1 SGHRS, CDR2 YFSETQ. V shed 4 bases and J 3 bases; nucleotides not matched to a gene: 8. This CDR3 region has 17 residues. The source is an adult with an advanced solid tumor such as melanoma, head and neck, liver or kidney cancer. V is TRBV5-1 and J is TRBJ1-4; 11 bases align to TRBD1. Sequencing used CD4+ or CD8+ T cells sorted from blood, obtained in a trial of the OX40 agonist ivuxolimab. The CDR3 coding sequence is TGCGCCAGCAGCGCGGGACAGGGGGTTCAAGCTAATGAAAAACTGTTTTTT. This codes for CASSAGQGVQANEKLFF.